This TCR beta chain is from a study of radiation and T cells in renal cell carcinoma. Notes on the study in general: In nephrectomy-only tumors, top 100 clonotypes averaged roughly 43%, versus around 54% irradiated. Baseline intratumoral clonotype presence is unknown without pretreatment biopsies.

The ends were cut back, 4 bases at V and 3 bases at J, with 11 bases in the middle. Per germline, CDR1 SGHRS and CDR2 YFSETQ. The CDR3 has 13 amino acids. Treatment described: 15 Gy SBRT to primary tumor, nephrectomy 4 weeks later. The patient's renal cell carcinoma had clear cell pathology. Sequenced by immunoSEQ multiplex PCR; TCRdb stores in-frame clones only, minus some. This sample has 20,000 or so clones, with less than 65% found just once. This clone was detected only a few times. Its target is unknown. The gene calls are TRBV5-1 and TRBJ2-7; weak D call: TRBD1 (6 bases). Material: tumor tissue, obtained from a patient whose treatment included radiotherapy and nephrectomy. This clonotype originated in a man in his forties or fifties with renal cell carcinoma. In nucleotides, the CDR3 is TGCGCCAGCAGCCCGACAGGTCACTACGAGCAGTACTTC. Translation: CASSPTGHYEQYF.